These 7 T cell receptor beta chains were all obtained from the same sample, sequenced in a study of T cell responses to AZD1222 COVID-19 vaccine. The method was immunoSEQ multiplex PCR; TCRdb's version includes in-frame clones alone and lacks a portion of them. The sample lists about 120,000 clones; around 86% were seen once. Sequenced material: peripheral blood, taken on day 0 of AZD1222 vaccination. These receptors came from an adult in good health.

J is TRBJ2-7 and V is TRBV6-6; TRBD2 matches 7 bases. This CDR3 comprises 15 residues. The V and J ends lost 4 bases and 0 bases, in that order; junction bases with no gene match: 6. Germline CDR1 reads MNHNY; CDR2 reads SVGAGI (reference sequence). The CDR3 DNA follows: TGTGCCAGCAGTTCACTCGGGGGGAGCTCCTACGAGCAGTACTTC. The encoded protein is CASSSLGGSSYEQYF.

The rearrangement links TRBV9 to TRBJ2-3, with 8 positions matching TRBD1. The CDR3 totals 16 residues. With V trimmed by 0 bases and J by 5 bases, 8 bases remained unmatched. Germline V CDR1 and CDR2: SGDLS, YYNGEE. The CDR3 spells CASSVAPQGAGDTQYF. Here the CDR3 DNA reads TGTGCCAGCAGCGTAGCGCCTCAGGGGGCTGGAGATACGCAGTATTTT.

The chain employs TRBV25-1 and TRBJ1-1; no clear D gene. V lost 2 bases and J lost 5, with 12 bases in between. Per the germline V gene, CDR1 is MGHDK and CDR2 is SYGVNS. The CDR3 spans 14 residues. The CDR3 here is CASSEVSRETEAFF. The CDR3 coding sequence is TGTGCCAGCAGTGAAGTCTCCCGGGAGACTGAAGCTTTCTTT.

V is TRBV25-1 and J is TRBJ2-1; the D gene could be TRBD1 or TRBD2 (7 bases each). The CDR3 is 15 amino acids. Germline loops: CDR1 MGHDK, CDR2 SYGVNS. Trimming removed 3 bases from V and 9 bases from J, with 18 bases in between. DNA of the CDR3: TGTGCCAGCAGTGAGCAGGGGGGGAATTGGGGTGAGCAGTTCTTC. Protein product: CASSEQGGNWGEQFF.

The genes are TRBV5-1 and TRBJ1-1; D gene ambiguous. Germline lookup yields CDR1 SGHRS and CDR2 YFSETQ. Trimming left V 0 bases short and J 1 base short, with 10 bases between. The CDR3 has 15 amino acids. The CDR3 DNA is TGCGCCAGCAGCTTGGCCGGGTCTCAGAACACTGAAGCTTTCTTT. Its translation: CASSLAGSQNTEAFF.

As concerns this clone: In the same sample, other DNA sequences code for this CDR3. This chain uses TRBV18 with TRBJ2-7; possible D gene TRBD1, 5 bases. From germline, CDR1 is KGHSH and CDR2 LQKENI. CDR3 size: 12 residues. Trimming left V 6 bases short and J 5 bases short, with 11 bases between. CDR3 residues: CASSPQGHEQYF. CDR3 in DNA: TGTGCCAGCTCCCCCCAGGGTCACGAGCAGTACTTC.

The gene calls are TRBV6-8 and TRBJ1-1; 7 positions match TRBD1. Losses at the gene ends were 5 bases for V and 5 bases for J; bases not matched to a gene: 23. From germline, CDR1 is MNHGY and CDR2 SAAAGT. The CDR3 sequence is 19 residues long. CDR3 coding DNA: TGTGCCAGCAGTCCACCACGCGGGGCAGGGGGGTGTGATTTTACTGAAGCTTTCTTT. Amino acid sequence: CASSPPRGAGGCDFTEAFF.